A single sample is the source of the 21 T cell receptor beta chains below, sequenced in a study of blood T cells in healthy people across ages. Then a second PCR, running about 6 to 11 cycles, was carried out with a sample-barcoded 5' primer and a J-beta primer mix. TCRdb used MiXCR to reprocess the 5' RACE reads, holding one entry per CDR3 protein. The data show over 600,000 distinct CDR3 sequences, 21% seen once. The sample consisted of blood. The receptors derive from a man aged 65 to 85 in good health.

This sequence joins TRBV12-3 or TRBV12-4 and TRBJ2-5, with TRBD2 identical over 10 bases. The end of the DNA is better explained by TRBJ2-1, so the J call may be wrong. The CDR3 covers 16 residues. The CDR3 DNA reads as TGTGCCAGCAGTTCCTGGACTAGCGGACAATACAATGAGCAGTTCTTC. Protein product: CASSSWTSGQYNEQFF.

In DNA form, the CDR3 reads TGCGCCAGCAGCCAGAGGGAGGGGAATGAGCAGTTCTTC. It specifies CASSQREGNEQFF. The chain joins TRBV4-1 to TRBJ2-1; TRBD2 agrees at 7 bases. CDR1 is MGHRA and CDR2 is YSYEKL in the germline V gene. J was trimmed by 7 bases and V by 3 bases; bases with no gene match: 3. The CDR3 runs 13 residues.

The rearrangement links TRBV3-1 to TRBJ2-2, with 7 bases aligning to TRBD2. The germline V gene has CDR1 LGHDT and CDR2 YNNKEL (reference sequence). Unmatched junction bases numbered 11, after V lost 6 bases and J lost 4 bases. The CDR3 totals 16 residues. CDR3: CASRATSSGGTGELFF. DNA of the CDR3: TGTGCCAGCAGGGCTACATCATCGGGAGGCACCGGGGAGCTGTTTTTT.

This clonotype has a handful of counts. The chain is built from TRBV4-3 and TRBJ2-3, with D maybe TRBD2 (5 bases). V shed 0 bases and J shed 4 bases, with 11 bases lying between them. Germline V gene lookup returns CDR1 LGHNA and CDR2 YSLEER. CDR3 size: 15 residues. The CDR3 DNA follows: TGCGCCAGCAGCCAAGATCCCCGGGGTCCAGATACGCAGTATTTT. Amino acids: CASSQDPRGPDTQYF.

Only a few counts were recorded for this clonotype. The chain has TRBV7-8 and TRBJ2-1; no clear D. CDR1 is SGHVS and CDR2 is FQNEAQ in the germline V gene. The ends were cut back, 5 bases at V and 9 bases at J, with 11 bases in the middle. This CDR3 is built from 12 residues. CDR3 loop: CASSQSSGEQFF. The CDR3 nucleotides are TGTGCCAGCAGCCAGAGCTCTGGTGAGCAGTTCTTC.

This clonotype came up a few times. The chain couples TRBV28 to TRBJ2-7, with a weak D call TRBD2 (5 bases). Germline lookup yields CDR1 MDHEN and CDR2 SYDVKM. The CDR3 covers 16 residues. The V and J ends lost 6 bases and 2 bases respectively, with 20 bases between them. CDR3 protein: CASSDRGLSGPYEQYF. The CDR3 coding sequence is TGTGCCAGCAGCGACCGTGGGCTAAGCGGTCCCTACGAGCAGTACTTC. The complete variable domain, with remaining parts taken from reference TRBV28 and TRBJ2-7, reads DVKVTQSSRYLVKRTGEKVFLECVQDMDHENMFWYRQDPGLGLRLIYFSYDVKMKEKGDIPEGYSVSREKKERFSLILESASTNQTSMYLCASSDRGLSGPYEQYFGPGTRLTVT.

The chain employs TRBV28 and TRBJ2-1, with a tentative D call TRBD2 (6 bases). CDR3 length: 17 residues. CDR1 and CDR2 from the germline V gene are MDHEN and SYDVKM. Trimming cost V 2 bases and J 2 bases, with 16 bases left between them. CDR3 sequence reads: CASSLVPGSGAYNEQFF. DNA for the CDR3: TGTGCCAGCAGTTTAGTCCCAGGTAGCGGAGCCTACAATGAGCAGTTCTTC. The full variable domain, rest sourced from reference TRBV28 and TRBJ2-1, is DVKVTQSSRYLVKRTGEKVFLECVQDMDHENMFWYRQDPGLGLRLIYFSYDVKMKEKGDIPEGYSVSREKKERFSLILESASTNQTSMYLCASSLVPGSGAYNEQFFGPGTRLTVL.

This clonotype was observed a few times. The gene calls are TRBV9 and TRBJ2-2, with D unclear. The V end lost 0 bases, the J end lost 2 bases, and 5 bases lay between the germline ends. Looked up from germline, CDR1 is SGDLS and CDR2 is YYNGEE. The CDR3 is made up of 14 amino acids. Here the CDR3 reads CASSVVQNTGELFF. The CDR3 DNA reads as TGTGCCAGCAGCGTAGTCCAAAACACCGGGGAGCTGTTTTTT.

This clonotype has more than one count but fewer than ten. This rearrangement joins TRBV20-1 to TRBJ2-7; 9 bases line up with TRBD1. CDR1 DFQATT and CDR2 SNEGSKA come from the germline V gene (reference sequence). The V segment lost 4 bases and the J segment 4 bases; nucleotides outside the gene matches: 5. The CDR3 contains 13 residues. CDR3 DNA: TGCAGTGCTACCGGGACAGGGAAGTACGAGCAGTACTTC. It yields the protein CSATGTGKYEQYF.

This clonotype was seen many times. The V and J genes are TRBV29-1 and TRBJ1-1; D call uncertain. The length of the CDR3 is 13 residues. Looked up from germline, CDR1 is SQVTM and CDR2 is ANQGSEA. Trimming removed 1 base at V and 3 bases at J, with 9 bases between. In nucleotides, the CDR3 is TGCAGCGTTGAAGGCAGGCGGGACACTGAAGCTTTCTTT. It codes for CSVEGRRDTEAFF.

V usage is TRBV20-1 and J usage is TRBJ2-5, with 9 positions matching TRBD2. Near its end, the DNA agrees better with TRBJ2-7, so the J call may be wrong. The CDR3 is 14 residues long. The germline CDR1 and CDR2 sequences are DFQATT and SNEGSKA (reference sequence). CDR3 in amino acids: CSARDLLAGYEQYF. DNA for the CDR3: TGCAGTGCTAGAGATCTACTAGCGGGCTACGAGCAGTACTTC.

This clonotype was picked up a small number of times. The junction shows a germline mismatch at one end, possibly a read error. The chain has TRBV5-1 and TRBJ2-1; 12 bases match TRBD2. Germline CDR1 and CDR2: SGHRS and YFSETQ. This CDR3 region has 17 residues. This CDR3 is CASSLVSSGRASDAQLF. The CDR3 DNA reads TGCGCCAGCAGCTTGGTGTCTAGCGGGAGGGCCAGCGATGCGCAGCTCTTC.

This sequence joins TRBV20-1 and TRBJ2-5, with 10 bases lining up with TRBD1. The DNA end is a closer match to TRBJ2-1, so the J assignment may be wrong. Germline-derived CDR1 and CDR2 are DFQATT and SNEGSKA (reference sequence). This CDR3 has 15 residues. Here the CDR3 DNA reads TGCAGTGCCCGAACCGGGACAGGGGACTACAATGAGCAGTTCTTC. Translated: CSARTGTGDYNEQFF.

This clonotype was counted only a few times. V is TRBV6-2 or TRBV6-3 and J is TRBJ1-1; D is unresolved. The CDR3 has 14 residues. Germline CDR1 reads MNHEY; CDR2 reads SVGEGT. The V and J ends lost 5 bases and 1 base respectively, with 11 bases between them. For the CDR3, the DNA is TGTGCCAGCAGTGAGAACGGAGGGAACACTGAAGCTTTCTTT. Protein: CASSENGGNTEAFF.

The V call is TRBV3-1, the J call TRBJ2-7; 11 bases are shared with TRBD1. The junction had 3 bases not matched to a gene; V was cut back by 2 bases and J by 6 bases. Germline CDR1 is LGHDT and CDR2 is YNNKEL (reference sequence). This CDR3 region has 14 residues. The DNA of the CDR3 is TGTGCCAGCAGCCAACAAGGGACAGGGGGCGAGCAGTACTTC. Amino acid sequence: CASSQQGTGGEQYF.

This clonotype has only a few counts. The chain uses TRBV4-1 and TRBJ2-5; D not resolved. Germline V CDR1 and CDR2: MGHRA, YSYEKL. The CDR3 totals 16 residues. With 1 base removed from V and 2 bases from J, the gap between germline ends came to 14 bases. The CDR3 DNA is TGCGCCAGCAGCCAAGTTGGCAGAGCTATACAAGAGACCCAGTACTTC. It encodes CASSQVGRAIQETQYF.

The chain is built from TRBV5-1 and TRBJ2-5; 7 nucleotides align to TRBD1. This CDR3 has 15 amino acids. V dropped 3 bases and J dropped 1; count of bases not matched to a gene: 6. Germline V lookup: CDR1 SGHRS, CDR2 YFSETQ. CDR3 in DNA: TGCGCCAGCAGCTCCGGACAGGCGCCCCAAGAGACCCAGTACTTC. Translation gives CASSSGQAPQETQYF.

CDR3 DNA: TGCGCCAGCAGCGGGGACGGAACTGGGGAGCAGTTCTTC. Translated, it gives CASSGDGTGEQFF. V and J are TRBV5-1 and TRBJ2-1; D is tentatively TRBD1 or TRBD2 (5 bases each). Germline V gene lookup returns CDR1 SGHRS and CDR2 YFSETQ. V gave up 4 bases and J gave up 10 bases, with 15 bases separating them. The CDR3 runs 13 residues.

The chain couples TRBV6-2 or TRBV6-3 to TRBJ2-3; no definite D call. The CDR3 extends over 13 amino acids. CDR1 and CDR2 from the germline V gene are MNHEY and SVGEGT. V shed 6 bases and J shed 12 bases, with 19 bases lying between them. The CDR3 DNA reads TGTGCCAGCAGCCCCGGTGGCACCGGTACACAGTATTTT. Protein sequence: CASSPGGTGTQYF.

The rearrangement joins TRBV6-5 to TRBJ2-5; D remains ambiguous. Matching the DNA end better, TRBJ2-7 makes the J call doubtful. The CDR3 sequence is 12 residues long. Germline CDR1 and CDR2: MNHEY and SVGAGI. This CDR3 is CASREKSYEQYF. For the CDR3, the DNA is TGTGCCAGCAGAGAGAAGTCCTACGAGCAGTACTTC.

The chain employs TRBV2 and TRBJ2-2; no clear D gene. Trimming took 6 bases from V and 0 from J, leaving 8 bases between them. Germline assignment: CDR1 SNHLY and CDR2 FYNNEI. CDR3 length equals 14 residues. The CDR3, as DNA: TGTGCCAGCAGCAAGGGATCGAACACCGGGGAGCTGTTTTTT. Its protein is CASSKGSNTGELFF.